These T cell receptor beta chains were read from a single sample in a study of vaccination and CD4 T cells after COVID-19. Their cognate antigens are unknown. A single record per CDR3 protein comes from TCRdb applying MiXCR to the PCR reads. The data show about 9,200 distinct CDR3 sequences, more than 25% seen once. The sample was CD4+ T cells from blood, cultured in vitro. All receptors derive from a human donor in good health. The CDR3 runs from the conserved cysteine through the conserved F or W. D genes are given only for firm matches. Clone size appears in some rows only: once, few, many, or a class for an expanded clone.

clone size	J gene	D gene	V gene	CDR3 protein	CDR3 DNA
.	TRBJ1-2	.	TRBV11-2	CASSSTGRGYTF	TGTGCCAGCAGCTCCACAGGCCGTGGCTACACCTTC
.	TRBJ1-2	.	TRBV5-5	CASSLNYGYTF	TGTGCCAGCAGCCTAAACTATGGCTACACCTTC
.	TRBJ2-1	.	TRBV12-3/TRBV12-4	CASGRYNEQFF	TGTGCCAGCGGGAGATACAATGAGCAGTTCTTC
.	TRBJ1-5	.	TRBV19	CASSGTRGQPQHF	TGTGCCAGCTCCGGGACGAGGGGTCAGCCCCAGCATTTT
.	TRBJ1-2	TRBD1	TRBV30	CAWKPGGVGYTF	TGTGCCTGGAAGCCAGGGGGGGTTGGCTACACCTTC
.	TRBJ1-5	.	TRBV27	CASSLRGLGVNQPQHF	TGTGCCAGCAGTTTACGGGGGTTGGGGGTTAATCAGCCCCAGCATTTT
.	TRBJ1-2	.	TRBV20-1	CSALDTLLNF	TGCAGTGCCCTAGACACCCTGCTAAACTTC
few	TRBJ2-7	.	TRBV6-1	CASVVGSSYEQYF	TGTGCCAGCGTGGTAGGGAGCTCCTACGAGCAGTACTTC
medium-sized	TRBJ1-1	.	TRBV7-2	CASSLGGGFRRTEAFF	TGTGCCAGCAGCTTAGGCGGAGGGTTTAGGAGGACTGAAGCTTTCTTT
.	TRBJ1-2	.	TRBV9	CASSVSPQRDNGYTF	TGTGCCAGCAGCGTGAGTCCCCAGAGGGACAATGGCTACACCTTC
.	TRBJ1-1	TRBD1	TRBV5-6	CASRIQGRNTEAFF	TGTGCCAGCAGGATACAGGGGCGGAACACTGAAGCTTTCTTT
few	TRBJ1-5	.	TRBV6-5	CASSSLTGLNQPQHF	TGTGCCAGCAGTTCGCTTACAGGGCTCAATCAGCCCCAGCATTTT
few	TRBJ1-3	.	TRBV7-2	CASSLFTQPSGNTIYF	TGTGCCAGCAGCTTATTCACCCAACCCTCTGGAAACACCATATATTTT
few	TRBJ2-3	.	TRBV11-3	CASKKGVSTDTQYF	TGTGCCAGCAAAAAGGGCGTCAGCACAGATACGCAGTATTTT
medium-sized	TRBJ1-5	.	TRBV6-1	CATRGRNNQPQHF	TGTGCCACCAGGGGACGGAACAATCAGCCCCAGCATTTT
.	TRBJ1-5	.	TRBV23-1	CASPQYTGRENQPQHF	TGCGCCAGCCCCCAATACACTGGACGGGAAAATCAGCCCCAGCATTTT
few	TRBJ1-5	.	TRBV10-3	CAISASGVDQPQHF	TGTGCCATCAGTGCATCAGGGGTAGATCAGCCCCAGCATTTT
.	TRBJ2-7	.	TRBV29-1	CSVDGVSNEQYF	TGCAGCGTTGATGGGGTTAGCAACGAGCAGTACTTC
.	TRBJ2-3	.	TRBV7-2	CASSFTGYADTQYF	TGTGCCAGCAGCTTTACAGGGTATGCAGATACGCAGTATTTT
.	TRBJ2-7	.	TRBV6-1	CASSERTTTAYEQYF	TGTGCCAGCAGTGAAAGGACCACGACGGCCTACGAGCAGTACTTC
.	TRBJ2-5	.	TRBV20-1	CSARRHQEETQYF	TGCAGTGCTAGGAGACACCAAGAAGAGACCCAGTACTTC
few	TRBJ1-1	TRBD1	TRBV7-2	CASSYPGQTMNTEAFF	TGTGCCAGCAGCTATCCGGGACAGACCATGAACACTGAAGCTTTCTTT
.	TRBJ2-1	TRBD2	TRBV6-1	CASRSSGGLYNEQFF	TGTGCCAGCAGGTCAAGCGGGGGCCTATACAATGAGCAGTTCTTC
few	TRBJ1-1	.	TRBV7-8	CASSLSSGAGNTEAFF	TGTGCCAGCAGCTTGAGTTCAGGGGCCGGGAACACTGAAGCTTTCTTT
few	TRBJ1-1	TRBD1	TRBV6-1	CASTPGTGAAFF	TGTGCCAGCACCCCCGGGACAGGGGCAGCTTTCTTT
.	TRBJ2-7	TRBD2	TRBV5-4	CASSLAGAGGPYEQYF	TGTGCCAGCAGCTTGGCCGGAGCGGGGGGGCCATACGAGCAGTACTTC
few	TRBJ2-1	.	TRBV20-1	CSAREEGSGNEQFF	TGCAGTGCTAGAGAGGAGGGTTCGGGAAATGAGCAGTTCTTC
.	TRBJ1-6	.	TRBV4-2	CASSQEPGSVYSPLHF	TGTGCCAGCAGCCAAGAGCCGGGATCGGTTTACTCACCCCTCCACTTT
few	TRBJ2-3	TRBD2	TRBV19	CASSITTSGGISTQYF	TGTGCCAGTAGTATAACAACTAGCGGGGGGATCTCGACGCAGTATTTT
few	TRBJ1-2	.	TRBV6-1	CASSPDPTYGYTF	TGTGCCAGCAGCCCGGATCCCACCTATGGCTACACCTTC
.	TRBJ2-3	.	TRBV27	CASSEGGGIDTQYF	TGTGCCAGCAGTGAGGGTGGGGGGATAGATACGCAGTATTTT
medium-sized	TRBJ1-6	.	TRBV2	CASQVSYNSPLHF	TGTGCCAGCCAGGTCTCCTATAATTCACCCCTCCACTTT
.	TRBJ2-2	.	TRBV19	CASRPLGPNTGELFF	TGTGCCAGTAGACCCCTCGGACCTAACACCGGGGAGCTGTTTTTT
.	TRBJ1-2	.	TRBV29-1	CSVETGNYGYTF	TGCAGCGTTGAAACAGGGAACTATGGCTACACCTTC
.	TRBJ1-5	.	TRBV29-1	CSSGGAGQPQHF	TGCAGCTCCGGGGGCGCGGGTCAGCCCCAGCATTTT
few	TRBJ2-5	TRBD1	TRBV20-1	CSVEDRADQTQYF	TGCAGTGTGGAGGACAGGGCCGATCAGACCCAGTACTTC
medium-sized	TRBJ1-1	.	TRBV6-5	CASSSSLNTEAFF	TGTGCCAGCAGTTCCAGCCTGAACACTGAAGCTTTCTTT
few	TRBJ1-1	TRBD1	TRBV12-3/TRBV12-4	CASSFVTGGNTEAFF	TGTGCCAGCAGTTTTGTCACAGGGGGAAACACTGAAGCTTTCTTT
.	TRBJ2-6	.	TRBV6-5	CASSYSYSGANVLTF	TGTGCCAGCAGTTACAGTTACTCTGGGGCCAACGTCCTGACTTTC
.	TRBJ1-1	TRBD1	TRBV15	CATSRDGQGWTEAFF	TGTGCCACCAGCAGAGACGGACAGGGGTGGACTGAAGCTTTCTTT
.	TRBJ1-1	.	TRBV5-1	CASSGSPSFMNTEAFF	TGCGCCAGCAGCGGCAGCCCGAGCTTCATGAACACTGAAGCTTTCTTT
.	TRBJ2-5	TRBD2	TRBV19	CASSIGLAGSETQYF	TGTGCCAGTAGTATCGGACTAGCAGGGAGTGAGACCCAGTACTTC
.	TRBJ1-2	.	TRBV6-1	CASSRTSGANYGYTF	TGTGCCAGCAGTAGAACTTCCGGGGCAAACTATGGCTACACCTTC
few	TRBJ1-5	.	TRBV19	CASSIVSWAASMGNQPQHF	TGTGCCAGTAGTATAGTATCTTGGGCAGCTAGCATGGGCAATCAGCCCCAGCATTTT
.	TRBJ1-1	.	TRBV6-5	CASSYSGGGTEAFF	TGTGCCAGCAGTTACTCGGGGGGTGGCACTGAAGCTTTCTTT
.	TRBJ2-5	TRBD1	TRBV27	CASSSTQGFAPETQYF	TGTGCCAGCAGTTCCACACAGGGGTTCGCCCCAGAGACCCAGTACTTC
.	TRBJ2-1	.	TRBV6-4	CASSDWGADNEQFF	TGTGCCAGCAGTGACTGGGGGGCAGACAATGAGCAGTTCTTC
.	TRBJ1-1	.	TRBV5-1	CASSFEAPTEAFF	TGCGCCAGCAGCTTCGAGGCTCCCACTGAAGCTTTCTTT
.	TRBJ2-7	.	TRBV6-1	CASSEIRVGTQYF	TGTGCCAGCAGTGAGATTAGAGTTGGGACTCAGTACTTC
.	TRBJ1-2	TRBD1	TRBV5-6	CVSSLEGAYGYTF	TGTGTCAGCAGCTTGGAGGGGGCCTATGGCTACACCTTC
few	TRBJ1-5	.	TRBV6-1	CGAGRVGYSNQPQHF	TGTGGGGCGGGGCGAGTGGGATATAGCAATCAGCCCCAGCATTTT
.	TRBJ1-2	.	TRBV5-1	CASSIRGGDIYGYTF	TGCGCCAGCAGCATTAGGGGGGGTGATATCTATGGCTACACCTTC
.	TRBJ1-2	TRBD1	TRBV18	CASSRGTGGYGYTF	TGTGCCAGCTCCCGCGGGACAGGTGGCTATGGCTACACCTTC
.	TRBJ1-2	TRBD1	TRBV27	CASSDPGQGMDGYTF	TGTGCCAGCAGCGATCCGGGACAGGGGATGGATGGCTACACCTTC
.	TRBJ2-1	.	TRBV20-1	CSAPGPLWDEQFF	TGCAGTGCTCCGGGGCCACTATGGGATGAGCAGTTCTTC
.	TRBJ1-1	.	TRBV2	CASSEASGRMNTEAFF	TGTGCCAGCAGTGAAGCCTCGGGACGTATGAACACTGAAGCTTTCTTT
.	TRBJ1-5	.	TRBV6-5	CASSYGNGPQHF	TGTGCCAGCAGTTACGGCAATGGGCCCCAGCATTTT
few	TRBJ2-3	.	TRBV7-2	CASSLAGSTDTQYF	TGTGCCAGCAGCTTAGCGGGGAGCACAGATACGCAGTATTTT
.	TRBJ2-7	TRBD2	TRBV20-1	CSAPRGREGEQYF	TGCAGTGCTCCCCGTGGGAGGGAGGGCGAGCAGTACTTC
.	TRBJ2-1	.	TRBV21-1	CARFRPPYNEQFF	TGTGCCAGGTTTAGACCCCCATACAATGAGCAGTTCTTC